This T cell receptor beta chain was captured in a study of T cells in Graves' hyperthyroidism and ophthalmopathy. TCR beta CDR3 regions were amplified from RNA transcripts. An initial round of RT-PCR targeting the TCR CDR3 relied on the HTBI primer set. TCRdb processed the multiplex PCR reads anew with MiXCR; each CDR3 protein has one entry. The sample lists hundreds of thousands of distinct CDR3 sequences, around 20% occurring once. This clonotype has a single count. The germline CDR1 and CDR2 sequences are ENHRY and SYGVKD. V shed 4 bases, J shed 6 bases, and the junction held 11 bases outside the gene matches. The CDR3 is made up of 15 amino acids. Among ophthalmopathy patients, the Clinical Activity Score reached at least 3, the NOSPECS grade reached at least 4, and duration remained under 3 months.

The sequence derives from a man aged 25 to 40 with Graves' ophthalmopathy. The gene calls are TRBV10-3 and TRBJ2-7, with TRBD2 matching over 8 bases. The specimen sequenced was blood. CDR3 amino acids: CAISVLGGRMSEQYF. The DNA of the CDR3 is TGTGCCATCAGTGTGTTGGGCGGGAGGATGAGCGAGCAGTACTTC.